These 10 T cell receptor beta chains were all obtained from the same sample, sequenced in a study of cytomegalovirus exposure and HLA in healthy donors. In the PCR, 60 Vbeta and 13 Jbeta primers were used. Using immunoSEQ multiplex PCR, the repertoire was profiled, and TCRdb retains in-frame clones only, with some absent. The sample's table shows roughly 75,000 clones. Sequencing was carried out using PBMCs. These receptor sequences come from a man between 40 and 49 years old in good health and CMV-seronegative.

This chain connects TRBV27 to TRBJ1-4; 7 positions agree with TRBD1. CDR3 size: 15 residues. Germline CDR1 MNHEY, CDR2 SMNVEV (reference sequence). V shed 5 bases and J 4 bases; nucleotides not matched to a gene: 7. In DNA form, the CDR3 reads TGTGCCAGCAGTCGGGGACAGCTGATTAATGAAAAACTGTTTTTT. Translated, it gives CASSRGQLINEKLFF.

The chain has TRBV5-6 and TRBJ1-2, with 9 nucleotides matching TRBD1. Unmatched junction bases numbered 5, after V lost 4 bases and J lost 4 bases. CDR3 length: 14 residues. Per germline, CDR1 SGHDT and CDR2 YYEEEE. The CDR3 nucleotides are TGTGCCAGCAGCGGGGGACAGGGCGTCTATGGCTACACCTTC. It codes for CASSGGQGVYGYTF.

The V and J genes are TRBV7-2 and TRBJ1-1; D is unresolved. Germline CDR1 reads SGHTA; CDR2 reads FQGNSA. V was shortened by 4 bases and J by 0 bases, with 9 bases between the two germline ends. The CDR3 has 14 amino acids. The CDR3 protein is CASSSRGLNTEAFF. CDR3 coding DNA: TGTGCCAGCAGCTCCCGGGGATTGAACACTGAAGCTTTCTTT.

This sequence joins TRBV9 and TRBJ2-1, with TRBD2 identical over 14 bases. This CDR3 is 15 amino acids long. Per the germline V gene, CDR1 is SGDLS and CDR2 is YYNGEE. V lost 0 bases to trimming and J lost 7 bases; unmatched junction nucleotides: 0. CDR3 DNA sequence: TGTGCCAGCAGCGTAGGGACTAGCGGGGGGAATGAGCAGTTCTTC. Translated: CASSVGTSGGNEQFF.

The CDR3: CASSQTGAGSPLHF. The CDR3 DNA reads as TGTGCCAGCAGCCAGACAGGGGCTGGGTCACCCCTCCACTTT. V and J are TRBV11-1 and TRBJ1-6, with 8 bases aligning to TRBD1. The CDR3 consists of 14 residues. Germline trimming cut 5 bases from V and 10 bases from J; bases unmatched to any gene: 7. Germline V CDR1 and CDR2: SGHAT, FQDESV (reference sequence).

V is TRBV5-6 and J is TRBJ2-1, with 8 bases lining up with TRBD1. The CDR3 extends over 16 amino acids. V was pared by 0 bases and J by 2 bases, with 4 bases of the junction left unmatched. CDR1 is SGHDT and CDR2 is YYEEEE in the germline V gene. The CDR3 DNA follows: TGTGCCAGCAGCTTGGCAGGGGGCCCGGCCTACAATGAGCAGTTCTTC. It specifies CASSLAGGPAYNEQFF.

The V call is TRBV18, the J call TRBJ1-5, with D possibly being TRBD1 (6 bases). Germline CDR1 reads KGHSH; CDR2 reads LQKENI. The CDR3 extends over 15 amino acids. The V gene lost 3 bases and the J gene lost 9 bases, with 18 bases spanning the gap. CDR3 DNA sequence: TGTGCCAGCTCACCTTCGGACAGCTCGTTGGGGCCCCAGCATTTT. This codes for CASSPSDSSLGPQHF.

V gene TRBV14 combines with J gene TRBJ2-4, with D possibly matching TRBD2 (6 bases). V dropped 1 base and J dropped 5 bases, with 24 bases sitting between them. Germline V gives CDR1 SGHDN, CDR2 FVKESK. There are 19 residues in the CDR3. CDR3 loop: CASSQGGGRQTLEQNIQYF. The CDR3 DNA is TGTGCCAGCAGCCAAGGGGGAGGACGACAGACTCTTGAACAAAACATTCAGTACTTC. Looking up the rest from reference TRBV14 and TRBJ2-4 gives the full variable domain: EAGVTQFPSHSVIEKGQTVTLRCDPISGHDNLYWYRRVMGKEIKFLLHFVKESKQDESGMPNNRFLAERTGGTYSTLKVQPAELEDSGVYFCASSQGGGRQTLEQNIQYFGAGTRLSVL.

The V call is TRBV6-4, the J call TRBJ2-5; 9 positions agree with TRBD2. The CDR3 has 16 amino acids. The germline CDR1 and CDR2 sequences are MRHNA and SNTAGT. J lost 0 bases, V lost 4 bases, and 6 bases had no gene match. The CDR3 region is CASSVISGGYQETQYF. CDR3 nucleotides: TGTGCCAGCAGTGTCATTAGCGGGGGTTACCAAGAGACCCAGTACTTC.

CDR3 coding DNA: TGTGCCAGCAGCGATTTACAGGGGGGCAGAGCTAAAGAGCAGTACTTC. It yields the protein CASSDLQGGRAKEQYF. The chain uses TRBV5-6 and TRBJ2-7; 8 bases map to TRBD1. The germline V gene encodes CDR1 SGHDT and CDR2 YYEEEE. Trimming took 4 bases from V and 7 from J; bases not matched to a gene: 16. The CDR3 is 16 amino acids.